This T cell receptor beta chain was sequenced during a study of blood T cell repertoires in COVID-19. V lost 2 bases and J lost 1, with 6 bases in between. Per the germline V gene, CDR1 is SGHDT and CDR2 is YYEEEE. The CDR3 contains 14 residues. As concerns this clone: This could be a read error, since a much larger clone is one nucleotide away.

Original data processing: Scientists estimated how many nucleated cells there were by amplifying reference gene primers. TCRdb's table, derived via immunoSEQ multiplex PCR, lists solely in-frame clones and lacks some. That table is the source of V, J and clone size, and D and trimming were worked out from the DNA. Among fewer than 90,000 clones listed, approximately 80% were seen once. The V and J genes are TRBV5-6 and TRBJ2-2; D uncertain. Sequences were obtained from peripheral blood. The TCR comes from a man aged 55 to 70 with COVID-19, enrolled during active disease. The CDR3 is CASSFYRNTGELFF. As DNA, the CDR3 is TGTGCCAGCAGCTTCTACAGGAACACCGGGGAGCTGTTTTTT.